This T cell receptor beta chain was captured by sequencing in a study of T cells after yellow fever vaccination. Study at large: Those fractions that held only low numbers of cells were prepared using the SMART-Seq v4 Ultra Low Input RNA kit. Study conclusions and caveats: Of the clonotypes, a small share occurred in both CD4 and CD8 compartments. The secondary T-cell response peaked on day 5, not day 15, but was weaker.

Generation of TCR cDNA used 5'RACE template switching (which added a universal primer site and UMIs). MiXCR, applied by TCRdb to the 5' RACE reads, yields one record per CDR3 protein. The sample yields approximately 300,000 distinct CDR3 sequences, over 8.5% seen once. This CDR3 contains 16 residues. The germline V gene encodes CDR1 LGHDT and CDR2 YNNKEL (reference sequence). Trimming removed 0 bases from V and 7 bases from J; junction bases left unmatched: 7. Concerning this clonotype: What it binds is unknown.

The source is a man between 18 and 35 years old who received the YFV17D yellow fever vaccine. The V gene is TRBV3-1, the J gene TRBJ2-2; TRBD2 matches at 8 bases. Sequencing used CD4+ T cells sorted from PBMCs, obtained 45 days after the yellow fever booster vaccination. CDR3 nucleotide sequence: TGTGCCAGCAGCCAAGATACGGGGGGGGCCATCGGGGAGCTGTTTTTT. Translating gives CASSQDTGGAIGELFF. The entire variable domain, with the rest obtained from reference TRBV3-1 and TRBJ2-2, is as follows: DTAVSQTPKYLVTQMGNDKSIKCEQNLGHDTMYWYKQDSKKFLKIMFSYNNKELIINETVPNRFSPKSPDKAHLNLHINSLELGDSAVYFCASSQDTGGAIGELFFGEGSRLTVL.